The clone carrying this T cell receptor beta chain was observed a few times. Its antigen is unknown. This record belongs to a study of radiotherapy plus CTLA-4 blockade in lung cancer. The overall study: Objective responses were recorded in around a sixth of patients, with disease control recorded in about 29%.

TCRdb's copy holds only in-frame clones and misses some; the assay was immunoSEQ multiplex PCR. The sample contains about 32,000 clones, less than 75% of which appear only once. Germline V gives CDR1 MNHNY, CDR2 SVGAGI (reference sequence). The CDR3 contains 15 residues. Germline trimming cut 7 bases from V and 2 bases from J; bases unmatched to any gene: 7. The study's findings and limits: After radiotherapy and ipilimumab, tumor-derived clones expanded in peripheral blood. Interferon-beta, together with early blood T cell clone dynamics, reportedly best predicted response.

The sequencing used peripheral blood, collected from a patient treated with radiotherapy plus ipilimumab. The chain links TRBV6-6 to TRBJ2-5, with 10 bases lining up with TRBD2. The origin of this receptor is a human donor with non-small cell lung cancer who had stable disease on radiotherapy plus ipilimumab. This CDR3 is CASTTTTSGQETQYF. The CDR3 DNA reads TGTGCCAGCACCACCACGACTAGCGGGCAAGAGACCCAGTACTTC.